Reported below is one T cell receptor (beta chain). Its antigen is unidentified. Between the trimmed V and J ends, which lost 8 bases and 6 bases, there was a span of 14 bases. CDR3 length: 12 amino acids. Germline lookup yields CDR1 MDHEN and CDR2 SYDVKM. This sample is drawn from a study of T-cell reconstitution after alpha-beta-depleted transplantation in children. Study-level results: Roughly two months post-transplant, alpha-beta T cells reportedly originated from several hundred graft clones that had expanded. The origin of high day-60 TCRbeta diversity in some patients lay in surviving recipient T cells and thymic progenitors. Among T cells one year after transplant, newly produced cells accounted for most counts and diversity.

Unique molecular identifiers featured in how the TCRbeta library was prepared. TCRdb fed the PCR reads into MiXCR, producing one record per CDR3 protein. Found here are hundreds of thousands of distinct CDR3 sequences, around a sixth of them singletons; the top ten hold just under 45%. J is TRBJ2-7 and V is TRBV28; D unclear. Sequenced here: PBMCs, mostly from graft donor cells, sampled 360 days after TCRalphabeta/CD19-depleted stem cell transplant. This clonotype was sampled from a male patient aged 2 to 9 who had a stem cell transplant for acute lymphoblastic leukemia, so the T cells may come from the graft donor. CDR3 amino acids: CASRGDLLEQYF. DNA for the CDR3: TGTGCCAGCCGTGGCGATCTTCTCGAGCAGTACTTC.